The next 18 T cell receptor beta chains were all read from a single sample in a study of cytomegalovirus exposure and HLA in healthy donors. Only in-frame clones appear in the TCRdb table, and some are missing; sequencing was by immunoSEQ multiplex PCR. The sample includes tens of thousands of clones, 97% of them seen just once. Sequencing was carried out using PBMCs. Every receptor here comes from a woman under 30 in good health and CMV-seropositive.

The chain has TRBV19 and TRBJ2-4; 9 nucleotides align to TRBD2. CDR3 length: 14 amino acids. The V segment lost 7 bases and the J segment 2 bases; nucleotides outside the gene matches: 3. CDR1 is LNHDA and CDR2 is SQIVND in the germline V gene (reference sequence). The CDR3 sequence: CASNPSGTKNIQYF. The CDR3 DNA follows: TGTGCCAGTAACCCTAGCGGGACCAAAAACATTCAGTACTTC.

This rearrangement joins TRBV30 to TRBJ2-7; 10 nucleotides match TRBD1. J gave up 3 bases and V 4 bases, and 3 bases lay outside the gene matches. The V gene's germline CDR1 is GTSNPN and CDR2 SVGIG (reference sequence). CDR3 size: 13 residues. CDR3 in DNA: TGTGCCTGGAAAGGGGACAGGGGCTACGAGCAGTACTTC. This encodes CAWKGDRGYEQYF.

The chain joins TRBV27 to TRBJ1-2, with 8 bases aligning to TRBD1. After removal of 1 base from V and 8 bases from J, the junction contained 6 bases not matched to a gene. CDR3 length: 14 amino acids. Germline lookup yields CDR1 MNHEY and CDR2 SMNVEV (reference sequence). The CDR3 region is CASSLWGQELGYTF. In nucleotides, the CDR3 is TGTGCCAGCAGTTTATGGGGACAGGAGTTGGGCTACACCTTC.

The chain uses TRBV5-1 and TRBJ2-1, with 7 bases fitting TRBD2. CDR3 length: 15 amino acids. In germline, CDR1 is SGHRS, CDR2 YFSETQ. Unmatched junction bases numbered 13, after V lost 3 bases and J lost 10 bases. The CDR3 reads CASSYLADPLGEQFF. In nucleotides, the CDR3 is TGCGCCAGCAGCTATCTAGCGGATCCTTTGGGGGAGCAGTTCTTC.

The CDR3 reads CASSLSPLHSYTF. CDR3 coding DNA: TGTGCCAGCAGTTTATCCCCTCTTCACAGCTACACCTTC. The chain has TRBV27 and TRBJ1-2, with D unclear. Trimming stripped 0 bases from V and 9 bases from J, with 11 bases between. CDR1 MNHEY and CDR2 SMNVEV come from the germline V gene (reference sequence). CDR3 size: 13 residues.

The CDR3: CASSLFETGPREAFF. The CDR3 DNA follows: TGCGCCAGCAGCTTGTTCGAGACAGGACCTCGTGAAGCTTTCTTT. The chain has TRBV5-1 and TRBJ1-1; possibly TRBD1 for D (6 bases). The V end lost 1 base, the J end lost 7 bases, and 17 bases lay between the germline ends. The CDR3 is made up of 15 amino acids. Germline CDR1 and CDR2: SGHRS and YFSETQ.

CDR3 amino acids: CASSIERNRGLNTEAFF. Written as DNA, the CDR3 is TGTGCCAGTAGTATAGAAAGGAACAGGGGACTGAACACTGAAGCTTTCTTT. The rearrangement joins TRBV19 to TRBJ1-1; 7 bases map to TRBD1. The CDR3 contains 17 residues. Trimming took 0 bases from V and 0 from J; bases not matched to a gene: 7. In germline, CDR1 is LNHDA, CDR2 SQIVND (reference sequence).

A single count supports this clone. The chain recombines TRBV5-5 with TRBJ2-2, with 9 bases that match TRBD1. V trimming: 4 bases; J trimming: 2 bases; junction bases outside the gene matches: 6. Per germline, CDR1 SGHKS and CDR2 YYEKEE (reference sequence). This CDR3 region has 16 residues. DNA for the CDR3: TGTGCCAGCAGCCCCAGGGACAGGGCTAACACCGGGGAGCTGTTTTTT. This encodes CASSPRDRANTGELFF.

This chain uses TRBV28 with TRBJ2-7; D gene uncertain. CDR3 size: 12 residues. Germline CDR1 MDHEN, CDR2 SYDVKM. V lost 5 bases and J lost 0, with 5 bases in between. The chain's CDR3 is CASSTVSYEQYF. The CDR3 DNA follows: TGTGCCAGCAGTACAGTCTCCTACGAGCAGTACTTC.

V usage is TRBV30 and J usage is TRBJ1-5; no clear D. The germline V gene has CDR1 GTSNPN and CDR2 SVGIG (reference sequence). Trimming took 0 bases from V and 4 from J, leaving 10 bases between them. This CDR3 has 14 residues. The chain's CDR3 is CAWSVRSGNQPQHF. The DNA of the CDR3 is TGTGCCTGGAGTGTACGATCGGGGAATCAGCCCCAGCATTTT. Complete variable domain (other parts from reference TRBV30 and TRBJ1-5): SQTIHQWPATLVQPVGSPLSLECTVEGTSNPNLYWYRQAAGRGLQLLFYSVGIGQISSEVPQNLSASRPQDRQFILSSKKLLLSDSGFYLCAWSVRSGNQPQHFGDGTRLSIL.

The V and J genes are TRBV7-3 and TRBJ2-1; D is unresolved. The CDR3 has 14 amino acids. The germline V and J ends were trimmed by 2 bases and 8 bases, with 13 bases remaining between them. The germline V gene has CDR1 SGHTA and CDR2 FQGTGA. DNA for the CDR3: TGTGCCAGCAGCTTATACCCCCTAGGCGATGAGCAGTTCTTC. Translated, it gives CASSLYPLGDEQFF.

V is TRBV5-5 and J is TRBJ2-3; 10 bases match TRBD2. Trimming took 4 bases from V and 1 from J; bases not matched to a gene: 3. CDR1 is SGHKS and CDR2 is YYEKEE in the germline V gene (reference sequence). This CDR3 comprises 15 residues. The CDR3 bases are TGTGCCAGCAGCACCGGGACTAGCGGCACAGATACGCAGTATTTT. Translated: CASSTGTSGTDTQYF.

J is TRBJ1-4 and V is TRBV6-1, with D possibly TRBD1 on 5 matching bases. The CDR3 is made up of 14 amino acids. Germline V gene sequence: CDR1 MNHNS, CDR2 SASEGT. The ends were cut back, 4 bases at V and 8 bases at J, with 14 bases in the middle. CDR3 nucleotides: TGTGCCAGCAGTGGGCAGGGAGGTCGCGAAAAACTGTTTTTT. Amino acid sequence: CASSGQGGREKLFF.

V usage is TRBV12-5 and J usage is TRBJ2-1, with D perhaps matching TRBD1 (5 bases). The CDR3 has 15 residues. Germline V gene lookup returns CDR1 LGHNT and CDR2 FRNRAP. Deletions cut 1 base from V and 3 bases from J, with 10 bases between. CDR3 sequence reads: CASGLGGAGYNEQFF. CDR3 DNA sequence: TGTGCTAGTGGTTTGGGGGGCGCCGGCTACAATGAGCAGTTCTTC.

In DNA, the CDR3 is TGTGCCAGCAGCTTCAGCGGGGGACGGTTCGAGGAAAAACTGTTTTTT. As protein: CASSFSGGRFEEKLFF. The J gene is TRBJ1-4, the V gene TRBV7-9, with D tentatively TRBD1 (5 bases). V was pared by 3 bases and J by 8 bases, with 19 bases between. Germline V gene data show CDR1 as SEHNR and CDR2 as FQNEAQ (reference sequence). CDR3 length: 16 residues.

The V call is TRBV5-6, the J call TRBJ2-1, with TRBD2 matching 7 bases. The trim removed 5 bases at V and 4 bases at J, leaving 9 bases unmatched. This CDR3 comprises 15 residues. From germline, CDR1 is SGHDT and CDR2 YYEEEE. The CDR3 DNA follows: TGTGCCAGCAGTCCGACGGGGGGATTATACAATGAGCAGTTCTTC. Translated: CASSPTGGLYNEQFF. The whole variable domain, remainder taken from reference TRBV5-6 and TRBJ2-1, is DAGVTQSPTHLIKTRGQQVTLRCSPKSGHDTVSWYQQALGQGPQFIFQYYEEEERQRGNFPDRFSGHQFPNYSSELNVNALLLGDSALYLCASSPTGGLYNEQFFGPGTRLTVL.

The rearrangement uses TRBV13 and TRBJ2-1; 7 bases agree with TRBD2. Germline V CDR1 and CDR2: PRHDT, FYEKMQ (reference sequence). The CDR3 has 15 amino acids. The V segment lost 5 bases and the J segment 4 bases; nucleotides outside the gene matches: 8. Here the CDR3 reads CASSQRLAVYNEQFF. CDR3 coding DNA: TGTGCCAGCAGCCAAAGACTAGCCGTGTACAATGAGCAGTTCTTC.

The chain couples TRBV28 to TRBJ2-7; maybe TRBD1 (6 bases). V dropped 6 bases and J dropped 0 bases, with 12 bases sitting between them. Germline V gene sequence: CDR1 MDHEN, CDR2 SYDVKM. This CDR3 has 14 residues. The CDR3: CASSHRDNSYEQYF. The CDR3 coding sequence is TGTGCCAGCAGCCACCGGGACAACTCCTACGAGCAGTACTTC. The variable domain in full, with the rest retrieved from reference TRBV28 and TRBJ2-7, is DVKVTQSSRYLVKRTGEKVFLECVQDMDHENMFWYRQDPGLGLRLIYFSYDVKMKEKGDIPEGYSVSREKKERFSLILESASTNQTSMYLCASSHRDNSYEQYFGPGTRLTVT.